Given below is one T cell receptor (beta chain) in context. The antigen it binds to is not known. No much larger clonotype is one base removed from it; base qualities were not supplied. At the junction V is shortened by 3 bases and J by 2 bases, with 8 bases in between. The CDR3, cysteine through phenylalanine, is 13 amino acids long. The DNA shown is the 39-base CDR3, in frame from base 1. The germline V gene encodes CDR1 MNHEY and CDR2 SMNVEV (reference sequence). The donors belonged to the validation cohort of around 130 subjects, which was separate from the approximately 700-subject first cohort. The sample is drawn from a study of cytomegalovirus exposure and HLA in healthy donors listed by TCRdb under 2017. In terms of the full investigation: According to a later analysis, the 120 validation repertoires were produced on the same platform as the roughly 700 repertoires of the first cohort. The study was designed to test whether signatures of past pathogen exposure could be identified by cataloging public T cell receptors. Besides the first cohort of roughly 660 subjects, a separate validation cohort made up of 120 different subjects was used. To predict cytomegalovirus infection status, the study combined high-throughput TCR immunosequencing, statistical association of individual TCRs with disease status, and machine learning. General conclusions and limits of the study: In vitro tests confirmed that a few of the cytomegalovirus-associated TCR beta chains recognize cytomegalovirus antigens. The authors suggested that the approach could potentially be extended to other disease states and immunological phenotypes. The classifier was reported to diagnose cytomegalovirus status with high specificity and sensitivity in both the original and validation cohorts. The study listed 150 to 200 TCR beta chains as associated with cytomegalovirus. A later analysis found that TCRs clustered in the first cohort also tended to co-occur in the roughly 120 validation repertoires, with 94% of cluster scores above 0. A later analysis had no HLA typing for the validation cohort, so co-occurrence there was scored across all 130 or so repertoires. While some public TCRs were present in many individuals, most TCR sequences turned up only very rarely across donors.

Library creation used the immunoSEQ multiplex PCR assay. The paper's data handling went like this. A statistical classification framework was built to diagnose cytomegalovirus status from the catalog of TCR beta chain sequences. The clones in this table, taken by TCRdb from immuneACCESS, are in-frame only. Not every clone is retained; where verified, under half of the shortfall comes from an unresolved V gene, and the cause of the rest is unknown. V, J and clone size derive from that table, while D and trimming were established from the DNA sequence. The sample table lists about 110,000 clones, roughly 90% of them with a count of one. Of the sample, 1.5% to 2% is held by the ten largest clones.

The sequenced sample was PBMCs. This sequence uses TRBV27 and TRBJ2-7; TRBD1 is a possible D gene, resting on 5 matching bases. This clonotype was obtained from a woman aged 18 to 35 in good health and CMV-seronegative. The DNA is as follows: TGTGCCAGCAGTTTCGCAGGGCCCTACGAGCAGTACTTC. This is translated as CASSFAGPYEQYF.